Shown below are 21 T cell receptor beta chains from a single sample sequenced in a study of shared clonotypes between healthy human individuals. Repertoires were generated with immunoSEQ multiplex PCR, while TCRdb's copy carries only in-frame clones and drops some. The sample lists about 600,000 clones, around 97% occurring once. Sequencing was carried out using naive CD4+ T cells sorted from blood. The subset: CD45RA+ positively selected. The origin of the receptors is a woman in her twenties or thirties in good health.

This chain uses TRBV5-1 with TRBJ2-1, with TRBD2 identical over 14 bases. The CDR3 loop spans 19 amino acids. The trim removed 0 bases at V and 0 bases at J, leaving 5 bases unmatched. The germline V gene has CDR1 SGHRS and CDR2 YFSETQ. The CDR3 loop is CASSLEGLAGVGSYNEQFF. CDR3 nucleotide sequence: TGCGCCAGCAGCTTGGAGGGACTAGCGGGAGTGGGCTCCTACAATGAGCAGTTCTTC.

This clone came up once. This chain links TRBV7-9 with TRBJ2-3, with no clear D. V was pared by 5 bases and J by 5 bases, with 5 bases between. The germline CDR1 and CDR2 sequences are SEHNR and FQNEAQ (reference sequence). The CDR3 is 11 amino acids. CDR3 in DNA: TGTGCCAGCAGCCAGTTAGATACGCAGTATTTT. Translation: CASSQLDTQYF.

The chain carries TRBV27 and TRBJ1-5, with D tentatively TRBD1 (5 bases). The length of the CDR3 is 16 residues. Per the germline V gene, CDR1 is MNHEY and CDR2 is SMNVEV (reference sequence). Trimming pared 3 bases from V and 5 bases from J, leaving 17 bases between. The CDR3 DNA follows: TGTGCCAGCAGTTTTCGAGCCGGGGGTGGGTATCAGCCCCAGCATTTT. The encoded protein is CASSFRAGGGYQPQHF.

In this sample, this clone turned up a few times. This chain links TRBV5-4 with TRBJ2-7; 7 nucleotides agree with TRBD1. Per germline, CDR1 SGHNT and CDR2 YYREEE (reference sequence). J was trimmed by 2 bases and V by 0 bases; bases with no gene match: 2. CDR3 size: 14 residues. CDR3 loop: CASSLGQGAYEQYF. Written as DNA, the CDR3 is TGTGCCAGCAGCTTGGGGCAGGGGGCCTACGAGCAGTACTTC.

V usage is TRBV29-1 and J usage is TRBJ2-4; 10 nucleotides match TRBD2. The CDR3 contains 14 residues. Trimming removed 7 bases from V and 0 bases from J; junction bases left unmatched: 3. CDR1 and CDR2 (germline): SQVTM, ANQGSEA. The CDR3: CSGRLAGAKNIQYF. Here the CDR3 DNA reads TGCAGCGGCCGACTAGCGGGAGCCAAAAACATTCAGTACTTC.

The chain has TRBV20-1 and TRBJ1-2, with D maybe TRBD1 (5 bases). The V end was cut by 7 bases, the J end by 2 bases, with 8 bases between. The CDR3 is 11 residues long. Looked up from germline, CDR1 is DFQATT and CDR2 is SNEGSKA (reference sequence). The CDR3 DNA reads as TGCAGTGGGGGGTCCAACTATGGCTACACCTTC. Its protein product is CSGGSNYGYTF.

The chain recombines TRBV6-5 with TRBJ1-2; no clear D gene. V was pared by 0 bases and J by 3 bases, with 8 bases between. Germline V gene data show CDR1 as MNHEY and CDR2 as SVGAGI. This CDR3 comprises 14 residues. This chain's CDR3 is CASSYSYRDYGYTF. CDR3 coding DNA: TGTGCCAGCAGTTACTCTTACCGTGACTATGGCTACACCTTC.

The chain couples TRBV6-5 to TRBJ2-1; 10 bases are shared with TRBD2. The CDR3 consists of 15 residues. The V segment lost 5 bases and the J segment 10 bases; nucleotides outside the gene matches: 11. The germline V gene encodes CDR1 MNHEY and CDR2 SVGAGI. CDR3 protein: CASSNSGRRRGEQFF. CDR3 bases: TGTGCCAGCAGTAATAGCGGGAGGCGCCGGGGGGAGCAGTTCTTC.

The J gene is TRBJ1-1, the V gene TRBV6-5; D might be TRBD1 (5 bases). The germline gives CDR1 MNHEY, CDR2 SVGAGI. Trimming took off 5 bases at V and 1 base at J, with 14 bases between the two ends. This CDR3 region has 15 residues. DNA for the CDR3: TGTGCCAGCAGTCTCACGAGACAGAAGAACACTGAAGCTTTCTTT. It specifies CASSLTRQKNTEAFF.

About this clone itself: This same CDR3 is encoded by further DNA sequences in the sample. The rearrangement links TRBV5-1 to TRBJ1-3; no clear D. Trimming took off 0 bases at V and 0 bases at J, with 4 bases between the two ends. CDR3 length: 14 amino acids. The V gene's germline CDR1 is SGHRS and CDR2 YFSETQ. The DNA for the CDR3 is TGCGCCAGCAGCTTGGGAGGCTCTGGAAACACCATATATTTT. It encodes CASSLGGSGNTIYF.

The V and J genes are TRBV16 and TRBJ1-5; 9 bases match TRBD1. The CDR3 loop spans 16 amino acids. With V trimmed by 4 bases and J by 7 bases, 11 bases remained unmatched. Germline values: CDR1 KGHSY, CDR2 FQNENV. CDR3 bases: TGTGCCAGCAGCCCCCGGGCGGGACAGGGCAGACAGCCCCAGCATTTT. It codes for CASSPRAGQGRQPQHF.

This chain connects TRBV9 to TRBJ1-3; 7 nucleotides line up with TRBD1. V shed 4 bases and J 0 bases; nucleotides not matched to a gene: 7. CDR3 length: 16 amino acids. CDR1 is SGDLS and CDR2 is YYNGEE in the germline V gene. The CDR3 protein is CASSTRTGDSGNTIYF. CDR3 DNA: TGTGCCAGCAGCACAAGGACAGGAGACTCTGGAAACACCATATATTTT.

The chain uses TRBV7-7 and TRBJ2-5, with TRBD2 matching over 8 bases. The CDR3 runs 14 residues. Unmatched junction bases numbered 7, after V lost 5 bases and J lost 5 bases. The V gene's germline CDR1 is SSHAT and CDR2 FNYEAQ (reference sequence). CDR3 in amino acids: CASSPTAGVETQYF. For the CDR3, the DNA is TGTGCCAGCAGCCCCACAGCGGGGGTGGAGACCCAGTACTTC. The whole variable domain, filled in from reference TRBV7-7 and TRBJ2-5, reads GAGVSQSPRYKVTKRGQDVTLRCDPISSHATLYWYQQALGQGPEFLTYFNYEAQPDKSGLPSDRFSAERPEGSISTLTIQRTEQRDSAMYRCASSPTAGVETQYFGPGTRLLVL.

The chain employs TRBV5-3 and TRBJ2-7; a weak D match, TRBD2 (6 bases). TRBV5-3 is marked as an open reading frame, function uncertain. V dropped 4 bases and J dropped 0 bases, with 14 bases sitting between them. The CDR3 has 15 residues. This CDR3 reads CARSPGTSSSYEQYF. In nucleotides, the CDR3 is TGTGCCAGAAGCCCCGGGACTTCGAGCTCCTACGAGCAGTACTTC.

The chain uses TRBV10-3 and TRBJ2-2; possible D gene TRBD1, 5 bases. V was pared by 6 bases and J by 7 bases, with 15 bases between. Germline assignment: CDR1 ENHRY and CDR2 SYGVKD. The CDR3 contains 14 residues. CDR3 nucleotides: TGTGCCATCAGAGACAGTACAGATAACGGGGAGCTGTTTTTT. This sequence encodes CAIRDSTDNGELFF.

The sample holds a few counts of this clone. The rearrangement uses TRBV4-1 and TRBJ1-2, with a tentative D call TRBD1 (6 bases). The CDR3 spans 14 residues. The germline V and J ends were trimmed by 0 bases and 7 bases, with 12 bases remaining between them. Germline lookup yields CDR1 MGHRA and CDR2 YSYEKL. The DNA of the CDR3 is TGCGCCAGCAGCCAAGATACAGGGTATGGTGGCTACACCTTC. It yields the protein CASSQDTGYGGYTF.

The chain recombines TRBV19 with TRBJ2-5; no clear D. The DNA end favors TRBJ2-7, so the J call may be wrong. The CDR3 consists of 14 residues. From germline, CDR1 is LNHDA and CDR2 SQIVND (reference sequence). CDR3 sequence: CASPFRQVDYEQYF. CDR3 coding DNA: TGTGCCAGTCCTTTCCGCCAGGTAGACTACGAGCAGTACTTC.

This rearrangement joins TRBV15 to TRBJ2-1; D is possibly TRBD2 (5 bases). There are 17 residues in the CDR3. CDR1 and CDR2 (germline): LNHNV, YYDKDF (reference sequence). Trimming shortened V by 4 bases and J by 9 bases, and 25 bases separated the two germline ends. The CDR3 region is CATSIGVPRTGVGEQFF. The DNA of the CDR3 is TGTGCCACCAGCATCGGGGTTCCCAGAACGGGCGTTGGTGAGCAGTTCTTC.

For this clone: Other DNA sequences of this sample code for an identical CDR3. The chain couples TRBV18 to TRBJ2-7; D is perhaps TRBD2 (6 bases). Germline V CDR1 and CDR2: KGHSH, LQKENI. Trimming left V 2 bases short and J 5 bases short, with 10 bases between. This CDR3 has 13 residues. The CDR3 protein is CASSPRAGHEQYF. The CDR3, as DNA: TGTGCCAGCTCACCAAGGGCGGGGCACGAGCAGTACTTC.

The J gene is TRBJ2-1, the V gene TRBV9; the D is unclear. This CDR3 spans 19 amino acids. CDR1 is SGDLS, CDR2 YYNGEE, per germline. The V end was cut by 3 bases, the J end by 1 base, with 23 bases between. The CDR3 bases are TGTGCCAGCAGCGCGCCAACTACTACTATGAAGAATTCCTACAATGAGCAGTTCTTC. The encoded protein is CASSAPTTTMKNSYNEQFF.

The V call is TRBV25-1, the J call TRBJ2-2; TRBD1 aligns across 12 bases. The CDR3 runs 18 residues. Trimming took 1 base from V and 3 from J; bases not matched to a gene: 6. CDR1 is MGHDK and CDR2 is SYGVNS in the germline V gene. The CDR3 coding sequence is TGTGCCAGCAGTGAATCCCAGGGACAGGGGGCTTACACCGGGGAGCTGTTTTTT. It translates to CASSESQGQGAYTGELFF. Full variable domain (remainder filled in from reference TRBV25-1 and TRBJ2-2): EADIYQTPRYLVIGTGKKITLECSQTMGHDKMYWYQQDPGMELHLIHYSYGVNSTEKGDLSSESTVSRIRTEHFPLTLESARPSHTSQYLCASSESQGQGAYTGELFFGEGSRLTVL.